This T cell receptor beta chain was sequenced in a study of regulatory T cells in long-lasting Graves disease. Through Arm-PCR of CDR3 regions and iRepertoire HTBI primers, TCR beta libraries were built. TCRdb re-called the multiplex PCR reads through MiXCR, storing one row per CDR3 protein. The sample contains 530,000 or so distinct CDR3 sequences, about 16% of which appear only once. The sample holds a few counts of this clonotype. Time point here: newly diagnosed GD, antithyroid drugs for less than 3 months. From RNA extracted from PBMCs, the TCR library was made. Graves' disease diagnosis followed American Thyroid Association guidelines. The same sample was also used in a study of T cells in Graves' hyperthyroidism and ophthalmopathy. That study adds: First-round RT-PCR with HTBI primers amplified the TCR CDR3 region.

The clonotype comes from a man younger than 35 with Graves disease. The material was peripheral blood mononuclear cells (PBMCs), obtained at new diagnosis, from a patient treated with antithyroid drugs.

The CDR3 loop is CSARVARGGVKAFF. The CDR3, as DNA: TGCAGTGCTAGAGTCGCGCGGGGAGGGGTTAAAGCTTTCTTT. The chain recombines TRBV20-1 with TRBJ1-1, with D perhaps TRBD1 (5 bases). V was cut by 1 base and J by 9 bases, with 18 bases left in between. This CDR3 comprises 14 residues. Germline lookup yields CDR1 DFQATT and CDR2 SNEGSKA (reference sequence).